These 2 T cell receptor beta chains originate from one sample sequenced in a study of blood T cells in healthy people across ages. A second PCR, run for about 6 to 12 cycles, used a sample-barcoded 5' primer plus a J-beta primer mix. TCRdb recomputed calls from the 5' RACE reads with MiXCR, one row per CDR3 protein. The table lists about 760,000 distinct CDR3 sequences, 56% of them singletons. Material for sequencing was blood. The receptors were gathered from a man aged 40-50 years in good health.

The chain combines TRBV5-1 with TRBJ1-2, with D tentatively TRBD1 (5 bases). The CDR3 contains 18 residues. Germline loops: CDR1 SGHRS, CDR2 YFSETQ. V lost 4 bases and J lost 8, with 30 bases in between. Written as DNA, the CDR3 is TGCGCCAGCAGCCCGGGACGGACCTCCCCCGCGGATCAAGAAGGCTACACCTTC. Translating it yields CASSPGRTSPADQEGYTF.

The chain couples TRBV7-9 to TRBJ2-1, with 7 bases identical to TRBD1. Germline lookup yields CDR1 SEHNR and CDR2 FQNEAQ (reference sequence). V shed 4 bases and J 5 bases; nucleotides not matched to a gene: 2. This CDR3 contains 13 residues. This CDR3 is CASSYRGDNEQFF. In DNA form, the CDR3 reads TGTGCCAGCAGCTACAGGGGAGACAATGAGCAGTTCTTC.